The sequence of this T cell receptor beta chain was determined in a study of PD-1 blockade in mismatch repair-deficient tumors. Mismatch repair deficiency was confirmed in all patients, by PCR or immunohistochemistry. Three pembrolizumab responders had their TCRs sequenced. Comments on this clone: Its antigen is unknown.

Study-wide points: Tumor-resident clones, often undetectable pretreatment in blood, expanded then contracted after pembrolizumab.

CDR3 length: 13 residues. In germline, CDR1 is MNHEY, CDR2 SVGAGI. V shed 5 bases and J shed 5 bases, with 9 bases lying between them. Sequencing was performed with immunoSEQ multiplex PCR; in TCRdb, only in-frame clones are kept and a portion is missing. This sample has roughly 84,000 clones, with roughly 80% found just once. The V gene is TRBV6-5, the J gene TRBJ2-2, with D uncertain. The sequence was collected from an adult with mismatch repair-deficient cancer. The sample consisted of peripheral blood, taken 12 weeks after starting pembrolizumab. Here the CDR3 reads CASSTDGTGELFF. The CDR3, as DNA: TGTGCCAGCAGTACGGACGGTACCGGGGAGCTGTTTTTT.